A selection of T cell receptor beta chains follows, all from one sample in a study of beta chain features in type 1 diabetes. Profiled with immunoSEQ multiplex PCR; TCRdb holds only in-frame clones, not every one. The data contain 250,000 to 300,000 clones, 20% to 25% of them singletons. Sequenced material: naive CD4+ T cells from blood. The receptor set was obtained from a woman aged 25 to 39 with type 1 diabetes. Both conserved end residues are part of each CDR3.

TRBJ2-1,TRBV25-1,15,CASSVRTRAYNEQFF
TRBJ2-1,TRBV13,15,CASSFGLAGGSEQFF
TRBJ2-1,TRBV29-1,11,CSGWTFNEQFF
TRBJ1-2,TRBV15,13,CATSPRTGDGYTF
TRBJ1-4,TRBV5-1,14,CASSIEQPNEKLFF
TRBJ2-1,TRBV19,13,CASSRREYNEQFF
TRBJ2-5,TRBV20-1,11,CSASREQTQYF
TRBJ2-1,TRBV7-3,15,CASSPGTGYDNEQFF
TRBJ2-6,TRBV29-1,14,CSVLLVAGANVLTF
TRBJ2-1,TRBV29-1,12,CSVELEWFEQFF
TRBJ1-2,TRBV6-5,15,CASSYGQGADYGYTF
TRBJ2-7,TRBV7-9,13,CASSPKGTYEQYF
TRBJ2-3,TRBV29-1,13,CSGSTSRADTQYF
TRBJ2-7,TRBV4-1,15,CASSLLAGDSYEQYF
TRBJ2-7,TRBV5-1,14,CASSLLAGDYEQYF
TRBJ1-5,TRBV9,14,CASSLGSSNQPQHF
TRBJ1-1,TRBV2,13,CASRIGVGTEAFF
TRBJ2-2,TRBV7-3,14,CASSPGTTPGELFF
TRBJ2-3,TRBV27,14,CASMLAGAPDTQYF
TRBJ2-7,TRBV2,13,CASSARSSYEQYF
TRBJ2-3,TRBV29-1,16,CSVEDGELAVTDTQYF
TRBJ2-5,TRBV30,15,CAWSVRVGPQETQYF
TRBJ2-7,TRBV4-1,14,CASSPRVAAYEQYF
TRBJ2-1,TRBV7-3,14,CASSLGQGYNEQFF
TRBJ1-2,TRBV29-1,13,CSVLPGTGGDYTF
TRBJ1-5,TRBV19,12,CASGGIPRPQHF
TRBJ2-5,TRBV5-1,13,CASSLGTGETQYF
TRBJ2-1,TRBV4-2,17,CASSQDLGLAGYNEQFF
TRBJ1-2,TRBV7-9,15,CASSSGDRDNYGYTF
TRBJ2-1,TRBV25-1,13,CASSNPGDNEQFF
TRBJ1-2,TRBV5-1,13,CASSLDRDYGYTF
TRBJ2-7,TRBV29-1,14,CSVSDRGRTYEQYF
TRBJ1-1,TRBV29-1,13,CSVEGWGGTEAFF
TRBJ2-5,TRBV7-3,17,CASSPGLAGAPQETQYF
TRBJ2-1,TRBV7-2,14,CASSLLAGANEQFF
TRBJ2-2,TRBV29-1,11,CSVGGPGELFF
TRBJ2-5,TRBV20-1,11,CSARSRETQYF
TRBJ2-7,TRBV7-9,15,CASSPRVAGGYEQYF
TRBJ2-3,TRBV14,16,CASSQADTLSTDTQYF
TRBJ2-1,TRBV5-1,17,CASSLSSSGSSYNEQFF
TRBJ2-7,TRBV9,13,CASSVSGTYEQYF
TRBJ2-2,TRBV4-1,18,CASSQGLAGGPNTGELFF
TRBJ2-7,TRBV10-3,13,CAIRDREAYEQYF
TRBJ2-7,TRBV10-3,11,CAISAGNEQYF
TRBJ1-3,TRBV6-5,14,CASSADRGGNTIYF
TRBJ2-7,TRBV10-3,12,CAISRHSYEQYF
TRBJ1-4,TRBV29-1,14,CSAVTSGSNEKLFF
TRBJ2-7,TRBV5-1,14,CASRTSGSSYEQYF
TRBJ2-1,TRBV11-2,15,CASSQLAGDNNEQFF
TRBJ1-5,TRBV2,16,CASSDQSLQSNQPQHF
TRBJ2-2,TRBV2,15,CASSDSAGNTGELFF
TRBJ2-1,TRBV30,13,CAWSLAGNNEQFF
TRBJ2-1,TRBV19,14,CASSLVGEYNEQFF